This is a list of T cell receptor beta chains from one sample in a study of blood T cell repertoires in COVID-19. The assay was immunoSEQ multiplex PCR, and TCRdb's table has in-frame clones only and misses some. This table holds about 250,000 clones, around 80% found once. Sequencing used peripheral blood. The receptors originated from a man older than 75 with acute or convalescent COVID-19. Both conserved end residues are part of each CDR3. Fields, in order: CDR3 protein, V gene, J gene.

CDR3 protein: CAARTSGRTDTQYF
V gene: TRBV15
J gene: TRBJ2-3

CDR3 protein: CASSYNVNTGELFF
V gene: TRBV6-5
J gene: TRBJ2-2

CDR3 protein: CASSPGTGELYGYTF
V gene: TRBV3-1/TRBV3-2
J gene: TRBJ1-2

CDR3 protein: CASSPITLQNEQFF
V gene: TRBV3-1/TRBV3-2
J gene: TRBJ2-1

CDR3 protein: CASRTGAGNTIYF
V gene: TRBV2
J gene: TRBJ1-3

CDR3 protein: CASSQDSKNTEAFF
V gene: TRBV4-2
J gene: TRBJ1-1

CDR3 protein: CATRETGDGETQYF
V gene: TRBV24-1
J gene: TRBJ2-5

CDR3 protein: CASSEMIFTGNQPQHF
V gene: TRBV6-1
J gene: TRBJ1-5

CDR3 protein: CASSRGSQPQHF
V gene: TRBV2
J gene: TRBJ1-5

CDR3 protein: CASSLDRENSPLHF
V gene: TRBV5-6
J gene: TRBJ1-6